This T cell receptor beta chain was profiled in a study of T cell responses to AZD1222 COVID-19 vaccine. As for the study in general: Second doses at about 4 or about 12 weeks were pooled.

Findings of the study overall: Only a handful of AZD1222 recipients were seropositive at baseline. Donors skewed white British and female; clonal diversity was possibly underestimated. None of the repertoires were sampled until the peak T cell response had passed.

On this clone: Antigen: not known.

The method was immunoSEQ multiplex PCR; TCRdb's version includes in-frame clones alone and lacks a portion of them. The table has some 130,000 clones, roughly 90% seen once. This TCR was recovered from an adult in good health. Specimen: peripheral blood, collected on day 0 of AZD1222 vaccination.

This chain's CDR3 is CASSSRDSPRRGQPQHF. CDR3 in DNA: TGTGCCAGCAGCTCTCGGGACAGTCCCAGGCGGGGTCAGCCCCAGCATTTT. The chain links TRBV5-6 to TRBJ1-5; TRBD1 agrees at 7 bases. After removal of 3 bases from V and 6 bases from J, the junction contained 15 bases not matched to a gene. The CDR3 has 17 amino acids. CDR1 and CDR2 from the germline V gene are SGHDT and YYEEEE. The full variable domain, with the rest looked up from reference TRBV5-6 and TRBJ1-5, is DAGVTQSPTHLIKTRGQQVTLRCSPKSGHDTVSWYQQALGQGPQFIFQYYEEEERQRGNFPDRFSGHQFPNYSSELNVNALLLGDSALYLCASSSRDSPRRGQPQHFGDGTRLSIL.